One and the same sample provided the 24 T cell receptor beta chains below, sequenced in a study of T cell responses to AZD1222 COVID-19 vaccine. Produced via immunoSEQ multiplex PCR; TCRdb's table is partial and in-frame only. The repertoire holds some 130,000 clones, with roughly 85% as singletons. The sequenced sample was peripheral blood, obtained 28 days after the second dose of the MenACWY control vaccine. The receptors come from an adult who received the MenACWY meningococcal vaccine as a control.

The chain joins TRBV13 to TRBJ2-2, with D uncertain. Trimming pared 1 base from V and 8 bases from J, leaving 8 bases between. The CDR3 covers 13 residues. The V gene's germline CDR1 is PRHDT and CDR2 FYEKMQ (reference sequence). The CDR3 here is CASSLERAGELFF. As DNA, the CDR3 is TGTGCCAGCAGCTTAGAGCGTGCGGGGGAGCTGTTTTTT.

This chain joins TRBV30 and TRBJ1-1, with unresolved D. CDR3 length equals 15 residues. Germline V gene data show CDR1 as GTSNPN and CDR2 as SVGIG (reference sequence). Between the trimmed V and J ends, which lost 0 bases and 11 bases, there was a span of 22 bases. The CDR3 DNA reads TGTGCCTGGAGTGTACGAGGCAGGTCACTCTCGGGGGCTTTCTTT. Amino acids: CAWSVRGRSLSGAFF.

The V and J genes are TRBV10-3 and TRBJ1-1; 8 bases fit TRBD1. Germline V lookup: CDR1 ENHRY, CDR2 SYGVKD. This CDR3 has 14 residues. V lost 6 bases, J lost 0 bases, and 3 bases stayed unmatched. In DNA form, the CDR3 reads TGTGCCATCAGGACGGACAGGGTGAACACTGAAGCTTTCTTT. Translated, it gives CAIRTDRVNTEAFF.

This clone was found a few times. The chain is built from TRBV18 and TRBJ1-6; TRBD1 is a possible D gene (5 bases). Germline V lookup: CDR1 KGHSH, CDR2 LQKENI. CDR3 size: 17 residues. With 0 bases removed from V and 6 bases from J, the gap between germline ends came to 15 bases. CDR3 coding DNA: TGTGCCAGCTCACCACCGATAGGGGCCGGCGGTAATTCACCCCTCCACTTT. Translated: CASSPPIGAGGNSPLHF.

The J gene is TRBJ1-2, the V gene TRBV19; the D gene is possibly TRBD1 (6 bases). This CDR3 comprises 13 residues. Per germline, CDR1 LNHDA and CDR2 SQIVND (reference sequence). V was trimmed by 0 bases and J by 4 bases, leaving 6 bases between them. The CDR3 bases are TGTGCCAGTAGTATAGACAGGGGCTATGGCTACACCTTC. This encodes CASSIDRGYGYTF.

The genes are TRBV7-8 and TRBJ2-7; 7 bases map to TRBD1. This CDR3 is built from 16 residues. V shed 4 bases and J 3 bases; nucleotides not matched to a gene: 12. Germline CDR1 and CDR2: SGHVS and FQNEAQ. The CDR3: CASSSMSRQGSYEQYV. For the CDR3, the DNA is TGTGCCAGCAGCTCAATGAGTAGACAGGGTAGCTACGAGCAGTACGTC.

The DNA of the CDR3 is TGTGCCAGCAGCTCTGGGGCTAGCGGGGGGAGGGGTGAAGAGACCCAGTACTTC. It specifies CASSSGASGGRGEETQYF. This chain uses TRBV5-4 with TRBJ2-5, with TRBD2 matching 11 bases. The V segment lost 3 bases and the J segment 3 bases; nucleotides outside the gene matches: 13. CDR3 length equals 18 residues. The germline CDR1 and CDR2 sequences are SGHNT and YYREEE (reference sequence).

The V call is TRBV19, the J call TRBJ1-5; possible D gene TRBD1, 5 bases. The CDR3 is made up of 15 amino acids. The germline V and J ends were trimmed by 3 bases and 4 bases, with 13 bases remaining between them. Germline loops: CDR1 LNHDA, CDR2 SQIVND (reference sequence). The CDR3 DNA sequence: TGTGCCAGTAGTATTATGGCAGGGTCGAATCAGCCCCAGCATTTT. Translation gives CASSIMAGSNQPQHF.

This rearrangement joins TRBV6-5 to TRBJ1-2; 8 bases match TRBD1. The junction had 5 bases not matched to a gene; V was cut back by 7 bases and J by 4 bases. Germline CDR1 is MNHEY and CDR2 is SVGAGI. This CDR3 region has 13 residues. CDR3 residues: CASTQDRVYGYTF. Here the CDR3 DNA reads TGTGCCAGCACTCAGGACAGGGTCTATGGCTACACCTTC.

The genes are TRBV7-3 and TRBJ2-5; TRBD1 is a possible D gene (5 bases). The CDR3 is 13 residues long. Germline V gene lookup returns CDR1 SGHTA and CDR2 FQGTGA. Trimming removed 4 bases at V and 2 bases at J, with 8 bases between. CDR3 coding DNA: TGTGCCAGCAGCTCCCGACAGCAAGAGACCCAGTACTTC. Translation: CASSSRQQETQYF.

The gene calls are TRBV28 and TRBJ2-5; TRBD1 or TRBD2 may be the D gene (5 bases each). Trimming removed 3 bases at V and 3 bases at J, with 11 bases between. Germline lookup yields CDR1 MDHEN and CDR2 SYDVKM. This CDR3 is 14 amino acids long. For the CDR3, the DNA is TGTGCCAGCAGTTTCAGAGGGGTGGAAGAGACCCAGTACTTC. As protein: CASSFRGVEETQYF.

V and J are TRBV15 and TRBJ2-1, with unresolved D. The ends were cut back, 0 bases at V and 5 bases at J, with 5 bases in the middle. CDR3 length equals 13 residues. The germline V gene encodes CDR1 LNHNV and CDR2 YYDKDF (reference sequence). The CDR3 DNA reads as TGTGCCACCAGCAGAGATCTAGACAATGAGCAGTTCTTC. The encoded protein is CATSRDLDNEQFF.

V gene TRBV24-1 combines with J gene TRBJ1-6; D is ambiguous. Trimming left V 3 bases short and J 8 bases short, with 10 bases between. CDR1 and CDR2 from the germline V gene are KGHDR and SFDVKD. The CDR3 has 14 residues. CDR3 sequence: CATSDTGPYSPLHF. CDR3 DNA: TGTGCCACCAGTGATACCGGACCCTATTCACCCCTCCACTTT.

This clone is a singleton in its sample. The rearrangement joins TRBV21-1 to TRBJ2-7. TRBV21-1 is given as a pseudogene. The CDR3 is 13 residues long. The CDR3 region is CASSYQTRYEQYV. The DNA of the CDR3 is TGTGCCAGCAGCTACCAGACCCGCTACGAGCAGTACGTC.

V usage is TRBV19 and J usage is TRBJ2-4; 8 bases are shared with TRBD2. The germline V gene encodes CDR1 LNHDA and CDR2 SQIVND (reference sequence). The CDR3 is made up of 17 amino acids. Unmatched junction bases numbered 10, after V lost 3 bases and J lost 3 bases. CDR3 loop: CASSIPGERGNKNIQYF. The CDR3 DNA sequence: TGTGCCAGTAGTATTCCCGGAGAGCGGGGGAACAAAAACATTCAGTACTTC.

The chain is built from TRBV5-6 and TRBJ2-7, with TRBD1 identical over 8 bases. The CDR3 spans 16 residues. The trim removed 3 bases at V and 7 bases at J, leaving 15 bases unmatched. Germline CDR1 is SGHDT and CDR2 is YYEEEE. The CDR3 loop is CASSSRGTGWDEEQYF. In nucleotides, the CDR3 is TGTGCCAGCAGCTCCCGGGGGACAGGTTGGGACGAAGAGCAGTACTTC.

The J gene is TRBJ1-1, the V gene TRBV29-1, with 7 bases identical to TRBD1. CDR3 length: 13 amino acids. The germline CDR1 and CDR2 sequences are SQVTM and ANQGSEA. After removal of 3 bases from V and 5 bases from J, the junction contained 6 bases not matched to a gene. The CDR3 loop reads CSVDRQGGTEAFF. CDR3 in DNA: TGCAGCGTTGACAGGCAGGGGGGGACTGAAGCTTTCTTT.

As to this clone: Germline and junction disagree at one end, which may indicate a read error. The rearrangement joins TRBV7-7 to TRBJ2-1; 11 bases agree with TRBD1. CDR1 and CDR2 (germline): SSHAT, FNYEAQ (reference sequence). This CDR3 is 15 amino acids long. The CDR3 is CASSLGQGAYNEQFF. In DNA form, the CDR3 reads TGTGCTAGCAGCCTCGGACAGGGGGCATACAATGAGCAGTTCTTC.

V usage is TRBV27 and J usage is TRBJ1-1; 9 bases align to TRBD1. The CDR3 spans 15 residues. The germline CDR1 and CDR2 sequences are MNHEY and SMNVEV (reference sequence). V shed 3 bases and J 5 bases; nucleotides not matched to a gene: 7. The CDR3 loop is CASSFFTGGGTEAFF. The CDR3 DNA sequence: TGTGCCAGCAGTTTTTTTACAGGGGGCGGGACTGAAGCTTTCTTT.

This clone appeared once. The chain has TRBV7-2 and TRBJ1-5, with D unclear. Germline V gene sequence: CDR1 SGHTA, CDR2 FQGNSA. V gave up 1 base and J gave up 0 bases, with 10 bases separating them. The CDR3 runs 16 residues. CDR3 bases: TGTGCCAGCAGCTTAGAGGACGGGTATAGCAATCAGCCCCAGCATTTT. Residues: CASSLEDGYSNQPQHF.

The chain has TRBV18 and TRBJ1-2; D unclear. Germline CDR1 is KGHSH and CDR2 is LQKENI. This CDR3 has 13 residues. V was clipped by 3 bases and J by 7 bases, with 12 bases between them. The CDR3 coding sequence is TGTGCCAGCTCACCTGCTAGTTCAAGTGGCTACACCTTC. It is translated as CASSPASSSGYTF.

V gene TRBV7-8 combines with J gene TRBJ1-5; possible D gene TRBD1, 5 bases. Trimming took 1 base from V and 3 from J, leaving 10 bases between them. CDR3 size: 15 residues. Germline V CDR1 and CDR2: SGHVS, FQNEAQ. This chain's CDR3 is CASSLVGTDNQPQHF. Here the CDR3 DNA reads TGTGCCAGCAGCTTAGTTGGGACTGACAATCAGCCCCAGCATTTT.

CDR3 residues: CASSPWTQETQYF. The CDR3 DNA reads as TGTGCCAGCAGTCCCTGGACCCAAGAGACCCAGTACTTC. V and J are TRBV2 and TRBJ2-5; D gene unclear. Looked up from germline, CDR1 is SNHLY and CDR2 is FYNNEI. With 5 bases removed from V and 1 base from J, the gap between germline ends came to 8 bases. The CDR3 contains 13 residues.

This sequence joins TRBV27 and TRBJ2-1; 9 positions match TRBD1. The CDR3 is 15 amino acids. Germline values: CDR1 MNHEY, CDR2 SMNVEV (reference sequence). Trimming removed 2 bases from V and 9 bases from J; junction bases left unmatched: 8. CDR3 residues: CASSLNRDREGEQFF. As DNA, the CDR3 is TGTGCCAGCAGTTTAAACCGGGACAGGGAAGGTGAGCAGTTCTTC.